One sample yielded the 26 T cell receptor beta chains listed below, sequenced in a study of T cell repertoires in cytomegalovirus infection. TCRdb re-analysed the reads in MiXCR, keeping a single row per CDR3 protein. This sample yields about 240,000 distinct CDR3 sequences, of which about 12% are seen a single time; 1.5% to 2% belongs to the top ten. Sequencing used PBMCs. The receptors derive from a human donor in good health (CMV status not recorded). Some clones in this sample may be carry-over from other donors' samples.

As regards this clonotype: A much larger clone lies a single base off, so this may be a read error. This chain connects TRBV28 to TRBJ1-1; D is uncertain. CDR1 is MDHEN, CDR2 SYDVKM, per germline. V shed 9 bases and J shed 1 base, with 6 bases lying between them. CDR3 length: 11 residues. The CDR3 region is CASTGNTEAFF. CDR3 bases: TGTGCCAGTACGGGGAACACTGAAGCTTTCTTT.

This clonotype was observed a handful of times. This chain links TRBV30 with TRBJ2-2; D ambiguous. The CDR3 runs 11 residues. From germline, CDR1 is GTSNPN and CDR2 SVGIG (reference sequence). Trimming took off 5 bases at V and 6 bases at J, with 7 bases between the two ends. CDR3 in amino acids: CAWDRAGELFF. The CDR3 coding sequence is TGTGCCTGGGACCGAGCCGGGGAGCTGTTTTTT.

This clonotype was observed many times. The V and J genes are TRBV7-6 and TRBJ1-2; no definite D call. This CDR3 has 15 amino acids. V was cut by 2 bases and J by 2 bases, with 12 bases left in between. Germline CDR1 SGHVS, CDR2 FNYEAQ. CDR3 sequence reads: CASSLSGEMNYGYTF. The CDR3 DNA reads as TGTGCCAGCAGCTTAAGTGGAGAAATGAACTATGGCTACACCTTC.

This clonotype was seen a few times. This chain connects TRBV6-6 to TRBJ1-2, with D perhaps matching TRBD1 (6 bases). The CDR3 spans 15 residues. V lost 2 bases, J lost 5 bases, and 15 bases lay in between. Germline CDR1 MNHNY, CDR2 SVGAGI (reference sequence). For the CDR3, the DNA is TGTGCCAGCAGTTACGGGCAGGGGTTCGGGTATGGCTACACCTTC. Its translation is CASSYGQGFGYGYTF.

This clonotype was picked up many times. The chain is built from TRBV7-2 and TRBJ2-3; 7 nucleotides agree with TRBD1. The CDR3 length is 12 residues. With V trimmed by 4 bases and J by 6 bases, 1 base remained unmatched. Looked up from germline, CDR1 is SGHTA and CDR2 is FQGNSA. The CDR3 DNA sequence: TGTGCCAGCAGCTCGACAGGGGATACGCAGTATTTT. Protein: CASSSTGDTQYF. Filled out from reference TRBV7-2 and TRBJ2-3, the complete variable domain reads GAGVSQSPSNKVTEKGKDVELRCDPISGHTALYWYRQSLGQGLEFLIYFQGNSAPDKSGLPSDRFSAERTGGSVSTLTIQRTQQEDSAVYLCASSSTGDTQYFGPGTRLTVL.

This clonotype was found a few times. The chain combines TRBV18 with TRBJ2-1; 8 bases align to TRBD2. Germline values: CDR1 KGHSH, CDR2 LQKENI. With V trimmed by 2 bases and J by 7 bases, 4 bases remained unmatched. The CDR3 spans 14 residues. CDR3 amino acids: CASSPKASGNEQFF. The CDR3 DNA reads as TGTGCCAGCTCACCAAAGGCTAGCGGGAATGAGCAGTTCTTC.

The rearrangement joins TRBV9 to TRBJ2-3; D gene uncertain. CDR1 and CDR2 from the germline V gene are SGDLS and YYNGEE. The CDR3 spans 13 residues. V was cut by 3 bases and J by 10 bases, with 15 bases left in between. Here the CDR3 reads CASSAPTQTAQYF. The CDR3 DNA is TGTGCCAGCAGCGCCCCGACCCAGACCGCGCAGTATTTT. The full variable domain, in which reference TRBV9 and TRBJ2-3 provide the parts outside the CDR3, is DSGVTQTPKHLITATGQRVTLRCSPRSGDLSVYWYQQSLDQGLQFLIQYYNGEERAKGNILERFSAQQFPDLHSELNLSSLELGDSALYFCASSAPTQTAQYFGPGTRLTVL.

This clonotype was counted at least ten times. The rearrangement joins TRBV12-3 or TRBV12-4 to TRBJ2-5, with D hard to call. Trimming shortened V by 1 base and J by 1 base, and 10 bases separated the two germline ends. The CDR3 length is 15 residues. The CDR3 DNA is TGTGCCAGCAGTTTAGAGGGCGGAGCCCAAGAGACCCAGTACTTC. It yields the protein CASSLEGGAQETQYF.

V usage is TRBV6-6 and J usage is TRBJ2-2, with a possible D match to TRBD2 (5 bases). CDR1 is MNHNY, CDR2 SVGAGI, per germline (reference sequence). The CDR3 extends over 14 amino acids. Trimming took off 6 bases at V and 2 bases at J, with 10 bases between the two ends. CDR3 nucleotide sequence: TGTGCCAGCAGCCCGGGGATTAACACCGGGGAGCTGTTTTTT. Amino acids: CASSPGINTGELFF.

Ten or more counts support this clonotype. V is TRBV6-5 and J is TRBJ1-1; D is uncertain. The V end was cut by 6 bases, the J end by 0 bases, with 14 bases between. The CDR3 spans 15 residues. The germline V gene encodes CDR1 MNHEY and CDR2 SVGAGI. Here the CDR3 DNA reads TGTGCCAGCAGACCCGACGGAAAGCTGAACACTGAAGCTTTCTTT. Translation: CASRPDGKLNTEAFF.

The sample holds many counts of this clonotype. The rearrangement joins TRBV20-1 to TRBJ1-4; the D gene is possibly TRBD1 (5 bases). The CDR3 contains 16 residues. Germline V gives CDR1 DFQATT, CDR2 SNEGSKA (reference sequence). V was clipped by 5 bases and J by 5 bases, with 21 bases between them. CDR3 in DNA: TGCAGTGCTTACGTCGGGACTGGGACTGGGAATGAAAAACTGTTTTTT. The encoded protein is CSAYVGTGTGNEKLFF.

The J gene is TRBJ1-4, the V gene TRBV3-1; D unclear. CDR1 LGHDT and CDR2 YNNKEL come from the germline V gene (reference sequence). The CDR3 extends over 14 amino acids. The V gene lost 1 base and the J gene lost 0 bases, with 3 bases spanning the gap. In DNA, the CDR3 is TGTGCCAGCAGCCAAGGGTCAACTAATGAAAAACTGTTTTTT. It yields the protein CASSQGSTNEKLFF.

This clonotype showed up just a few times. The V call is TRBV19, the J call TRBJ1-2; 7 bases are a match to TRBD1. In germline, CDR1 is LNHDA, CDR2 SQIVND (reference sequence). V was clipped by 9 bases and J by 5 bases; unmatched bases: 9. This CDR3 is built from 13 residues. Here the CDR3 reads CASQTGPGYGYTF. CDR3 sequence (DNA): TGTGCCAGCCAGACAGGGCCGGGATATGGCTACACCTTC.

This clonotype turned up a few times. The chain carries TRBV5-6 and TRBJ2-1; 8 positions agree with TRBD1. The germline V gene has CDR1 SGHDT and CDR2 YYEEEE. This CDR3 comprises 14 residues. The V and J ends lost 4 bases and 7 bases, in that order; junction bases with no gene match: 7. This chain's CDR3 is CASSPMHRGNEQFF. CDR3 sequence (DNA): TGTGCCAGCAGCCCGATGCACAGGGGGAATGAGCAGTTCTTC.

This clonotype was picked up many times. The chain carries TRBV6-2 or TRBV6-3 and TRBJ2-3; 7 positions match TRBD2. The junction had 11 bases not matched to a gene; V was cut back by 6 bases and J by 5 bases. The CDR3 consists of 15 residues. Per germline, CDR1 MNHEY and CDR2 SVGEGT. CDR3 DNA sequence: TGTGCCAGCAGCTGGGACTATCTATCAAAAGATACGCAGTATTTT. This codes for CASSWDYLSKDTQYF.

This clonotype was seen ten or more times. The chain couples TRBV7-8 to TRBJ2-5, with 13 positions matching TRBD2. CDR1 and CDR2 (germline): SGHVS, FQNEAQ. The CDR3 covers 15 residues. With 5 bases clipped from V and 3 bases from J, the junction kept 3 bases outside the gene matches. The CDR3 is CASSPGLAGEETQYF. The CDR3 DNA follows: TGTGCCAGCAGCCCCGGACTAGCGGGAGAAGAGACCCAGTACTTC.

This clonotype has ten or more counts. The CDR3 region has the DNA TGTGCCAGCAGTTACACAGGCGCTGAAGCTTTCTTT. Residues: CASSYTGAEAFF. The chain recombines TRBV6-5 with TRBJ1-1; perhaps TRBD1 as D (5 bases). This CDR3 region has 12 residues. V shed 2 bases and J shed 6 bases, with 7 bases lying between them. The germline gives CDR1 MNHEY, CDR2 SVGAGI.

Only a few counts were recorded for this clonotype. V and J are TRBV28 and TRBJ2-3, with D perhaps matching TRBD1 (5 bases). The V end was cut by 5 bases, the J end by 3 bases, with 18 bases between. The CDR3 length is 16 residues. Germline CDR1 MDHEN, CDR2 SYDVKM. The CDR3 sequence is CASSTLHASGTDTQYF. The CDR3 DNA reads as TGTGCCAGCAGTACCCTCCACGCGTCAGGGACAGATACGCAGTATTTT.

The V call is TRBV4-3, the J call TRBJ1-1; the match to TRBD1 covers 8 bases. Germline values: CDR1 LGHNA, CDR2 YSLEER. This CDR3 contains 17 residues. J gave up 6 bases and V 0 bases, and 12 bases lay outside the gene matches. DNA of the CDR3: TGCGCCAGCAGCCAAGATAGAGTAACAGGGGGGACGCCTGAAGCTTTCTTT. Protein product: CASSQDRVTGGTPEAFF.

This clonotype has just a few counts. The chain joins TRBV10-3 to TRBJ2-6, with TRBD1 matching 9 bases. The germline V gene has CDR1 ENHRY and CDR2 SYGVKD. The CDR3 is 17 amino acids. V shed 6 bases and J 5 bases; nucleotides not matched to a gene: 11. This CDR3 reads CAIRLSGTGRWANVLTF. The CDR3 DNA reads TGTGCCATCAGACTCTCCGGGACAGGGCGTTGGGCCAACGTCCTGACTTTC.

V gene TRBV2 combines with J gene TRBJ2-7; either TRBD1 or TRBD2 may supply D (5 bases each). Trimming took off 6 bases at V and 7 bases at J, with 16 bases between the two ends. The CDR3 is 13 amino acids. CDR1 SNHLY and CDR2 FYNNEI come from the germline V gene. The CDR3, as DNA: TGTGCCAGCAGACCCGGGACCCTGGGGGAGCAGTACTTC. It is translated as CASRPGTLGEQYF.

The sample holds many counts of this clonotype. The chain employs TRBV7-3 and TRBJ2-1; 10 bases align to TRBD1. Trimming took 4 bases from V and 8 from J; bases not matched to a gene: 8. CDR3 length: 15 residues. Looked up from germline, CDR1 is SGHTA and CDR2 is FQGTGA. CDR3 coding DNA: TGTGCCAGCAGCTCCATGGGGACAGGGGCCCATGAGCAGTTCTTC. It specifies CASSSMGTGAHEQFF.

This clonotype was counted many times. The V call is TRBV7-2, the J call TRBJ1-4, with D possibly being TRBD1 (6 bases). This CDR3 has 16 amino acids. Germline CDR1 reads SGHTA; CDR2 reads FQGNSA. With 5 bases removed from V and 4 bases from J, the gap between germline ends came to 17 bases. The CDR3 DNA is TGTGCCAGCAGCCCACTCTACGGACAGATTAATGAAAAACTGTTTTTT. The encoded protein is CASSPLYGQINEKLFF.

This clonotype occurred a few times. This chain links TRBV5-4 with TRBJ2-1, with 8 bases that match TRBD1. Germline CDR1 is SGHNT and CDR2 is YYREEE (reference sequence). V was clipped by 4 bases and J by 2 bases; unmatched bases: 5. The CDR3 spans 15 residues. CDR3: CASSKQGGTYNEQFF. CDR3 nucleotides: TGTGCCAGCAGCAAACAGGGGGGAACCTACAATGAGCAGTTCTTC.

This clonotype was observed a few times. The gene calls are TRBV7-4 and TRBJ2-3; 9 nucleotides line up with TRBD2. V dropped 1 base and J dropped 6; count of bases not matched to a gene: 8. CDR1 is SGHVT, CDR2 SQSDAQ, per germline. The CDR3 has 16 residues. CDR3 nucleotides: TGTGCCAGCAGCTTAGAGCGCGGGGGGGCCGTGGATACGCAGTATTTT. Translating gives CASSLERGGAVDTQYF.

There are many counts of this clonotype. The rearrangement uses TRBV7-2 and TRBJ2-7, with 12 bases that match TRBD2. Per the germline V gene, CDR1 is SGHTA and CDR2 is FQGNSA. V trimming: 1 base; J trimming: 3 bases; junction bases outside the gene matches: 4. The CDR3 is 16 amino acids. CDR3 in DNA: TGTGCCAGCAGCTTAGAAGGACTAGCGGGAATCTACGAGCAGTACTTC. Encoded protein: CASSLEGLAGIYEQYF.